These 28 T cell receptor beta chains were sequenced from one sample in a study of post-analysis software for immune sequencing data. Study observations and caveats: TRBV segments more frequent in patients than in controls numbered roughly 5 and included TRBV5-6, TRBV5-1 and TRBV20-1.

Unique molecular identifiers were present in the TCR beta cDNA libraries. TCRdb re-called the PCR reads through MiXCR, storing one row per CDR3 protein. The sample includes about 460,000 distinct CDR3 sequences, roughly 45% seen only once; the top ten take 9% to 13%. The antigens these receptors bind are not known. The sample was blood. These receptors all stem from a girl aged 10 to 17 with multiple sclerosis.

The chain is built from TRBV6-2 or TRBV6-3 and TRBJ1-4, with D unresolved. The V end was cut by 2 bases, the J end by 6 bases, with 13 bases between. Germline CDR1 is MNHEY and CDR2 is SVGEGT. This CDR3 has 15 amino acids. DNA for the CDR3: TGTGCCAGCAGTTACAGAGCCGGGGTGGATGAAAAACTGTTTTTT. Encoded protein: CASSYRAGVDEKLFF.

The gene calls are TRBV27 and TRBJ2-7, with 14 bases that match TRBD2. V shed 7 bases and J 7 bases; nucleotides not matched to a gene: 6. This CDR3 spans 14 amino acids. Germline V lookup: CDR1 MNHEY, CDR2 SMNVEV (reference sequence). The CDR3 region has the DNA TGTGCCAGCAATCCGGGACTAGCGGGGGAAGAGCAGTACTTC. Encoded protein: CASNPGLAGEEQYF.

This sequence joins TRBV6-1 and TRBJ1-2; the match to TRBD1 covers 12 bases. Germline V gives CDR1 MNHNS, CDR2 SASEGT. The CDR3 runs to 17 residues. V gave up 7 bases and J gave up 3 bases; unmatched junction bases: 12. The CDR3 sequence: CASNPSRDRGHDYGYTF. In DNA, the CDR3 is TGTGCCAGCAACCCGTCCCGGGACAGGGGGCATGACTATGGCTACACCTTC.

The J gene is TRBJ2-1, the V gene TRBV29-1; 9 bases are a match to TRBD1. V lost 7 bases, J lost 6 bases, and 7 bases stayed unmatched. The CDR3 is 13 amino acids. Germline assignment: CDR1 SQVTM and CDR2 ANQGSEA. The CDR3 is CSGYRGQPNEQFF. CDR3 DNA sequence: TGCAGCGGATACAGGGGGCAACCCAATGAGCAGTTCTTC.

This clonotype was counted a few times. This chain connects TRBV20-1 to TRBJ2-1; 8 nucleotides match TRBD2. This CDR3 has 14 residues. Germline CDR1 reads DFQATT; CDR2 reads SNEGSKA (reference sequence). Trimming cost V 4 bases and J 7 bases; bases outside gene matches: 9. CDR3 in amino acids: CSATRPAGVNEQFF. The CDR3 DNA is TGCAGTGCTACGAGACCAGCGGGAGTGAATGAGCAGTTCTTC.

The chain uses TRBV27 and TRBJ1-1; the D gene is possibly TRBD1 (6 bases). The CDR3 sequence is 15 residues long. Germline V CDR1 and CDR2: MNHEY, SMNVEV (reference sequence). Trimming took off 5 bases at V and 0 bases at J, with 13 bases between the two ends. The CDR3 region has the DNA TGTGCCAGCAGTCCGAGGGGGGAGATGAACACTGAAGCTTTCTTT. Translated: CASSPRGEMNTEAFF.

This clonotype showed up just once. This chain links TRBV20-1 with TRBJ2-7; 7 bases agree with TRBD1. The DNA end is a closer match to TRBJ2-5, so the J assignment may be wrong. The CDR3 runs to 13 residues. Germline V gene lookup returns CDR1 DFQATT and CDR2 SNEGSKA (reference sequence). In nucleotides, the CDR3 is TGCAGTGCCCAACAGGGGAAAGTGGAGACCCAGTACTTC. Translating it yields CSAQQGKVETQYF.

The V gene is TRBV29-1, the J gene TRBJ2-1, with 8 bases lining up with TRBD2. After removal of 6 bases from V and 4 bases from J, the junction contained 8 bases not matched to a gene. The CDR3 consists of 14 residues. Germline values: CDR1 SQVTM, CDR2 ANQGSEA. CDR3 in DNA: TGCAGCGTCCCTGGACTAGCAGTTTACAATGAGCAGTTCTTC. Translating gives CSVPGLAVYNEQFF.

The CDR3 here is CASDASGSGIPYEQYF. CDR3 coding DNA: TGTGCCAGCGATGCTAGCGGGAGCGGAATCCCCTACGAGCAGTACTTC. The J gene is TRBJ2-4, the V gene TRBV6-6; TRBD2 agrees at 10 bases. The better agreement between TRBJ2-7 and the DNA end casts doubt on the J call. The V gene's germline CDR1 is MNHNY and CDR2 SVGAGI (reference sequence). CDR3 length: 16 amino acids.

The rearrangement joins TRBV2 to TRBJ1-6; 10 bases fit TRBD1. The V gene's germline CDR1 is SNHLY and CDR2 FYNNEI. This CDR3 has 15 residues. V lost 4 bases to trimming and J lost 5 bases; unmatched junction nucleotides: 2. The CDR3 here is CASSGQGAHNSPLHF. CDR3 in DNA: TGTGCCAGCAGTGGACAGGGGGCGCATAATTCACCCCTCCACTTT.

The chain has TRBV20-1 and TRBJ2-5, with 11 nucleotides matching TRBD2. The CDR3 is 16 amino acids. The J segment lost 7 bases and the V segment lost 6 bases, leaving 16 bases of the junction unmatched. Germline CDR1 reads DFQATT; CDR2 reads SNEGSKA (reference sequence). Here the CDR3 reads CSAATSGSPRGGTQYF. The CDR3 DNA is TGCAGTGCGGCCACTAGCGGGAGTCCCCGGGGGGGGACCCAGTACTTC.

V usage is TRBV24-1 and J usage is TRBJ1-2; TRBD1 is a possible D gene (5 bases). V lost 3 bases and J lost 6, with 19 bases in between. The CDR3 spans 16 residues. Germline V lookup: CDR1 KGHDR, CDR2 SFDVKD. CDR3 amino acids: CATSDTGGGNIDGYTF. For the CDR3, the DNA is TGTGCCACCAGTGATACTGGGGGGGGGAATATCGATGGCTACACCTTC.

With respect to this clonotype: A clone one base away is much larger, so this may be a read error. The chain employs TRBV7-9 and TRBJ1-1; weak D call: TRBD1 (5 bases). Germline values: CDR1 SEHNR, CDR2 FQNEAQ (reference sequence). The CDR3 covers 15 residues. CDR3 sequence reads: CAGSPPGTVNTEAFF. In DNA form, the CDR3 reads TGTGCCGGCAGCCCACCCGGGACGGTGAACACTGAAGCTTTCTTT.

The V and J genes are TRBV4-1 and TRBJ1-5, with no clear D. Germline V gene sequence: CDR1 MGHRA, CDR2 YSYEKL. V was trimmed by 6 bases and J by 2 bases, leaving 14 bases between them. CDR3 length: 15 amino acids. CDR3 loop: CASSRGQPGNQPQHF. The CDR3 bases are TGCGCCAGCAGTCGAGGGCAGCCCGGCAATCAGCCCCAGCATTTT.

Notes on this clonotype: One end of the junction does not line up with germline, which may come from a read error. The J gene is TRBJ2-5, the V gene TRBV7-7; no definite D call. The J call may be mistaken, given a closer DNA end match to TRBJ2-7. Germline V gene sequence: CDR1 SSHAT, CDR2 FNYEAQ (reference sequence). The CDR3 runs 13 residues. CDR3 nucleotides: TGTGCTAGCAGCTTAGTTCTGGCCTCCGAGCAGTACTTC. This sequence encodes CASSLVLASEQYF.

The chain links TRBV28 to TRBJ2-1; 7 bases fit TRBD1. The DNA matches TRBJ2-7 better at its end, which makes the J call doubtful. In germline, CDR1 is MDHEN, CDR2 SYDVKM. The CDR3 runs to 15 residues. The CDR3 reads CASSFQGDSRCEQYF. The CDR3 DNA is TGTGCCAGCAGTTTTCAGGGGGACAGTAGGTGCGAGCAGTACTTC.

The CDR3 reads CSAGHDMGHF. CDR3 coding DNA: TGCAGTGCTGGACACGACATGGGGCATTTT. This sequence joins TRBV20-1 and TRBJ1-5, with D perhaps TRBD1 (5 bases). This CDR3 region has 10 residues. V was pared by 5 bases and J by 15 bases, with 14 bases between. Germline assignment: CDR1 DFQATT and CDR2 SNEGSKA (reference sequence).

The chain's CDR3 is CASSLSETGTIYEQYF. Written as DNA, the CDR3 is TGTGCCAGCAGTTTATCCGAGACAGGAACCATCTACGAGCAGTACTTC. The V gene is TRBV27, the J gene TRBJ2-7; a possible D gene is TRBD1 (6 bases). This CDR3 is built from 16 residues. Germline CDR1 reads MNHEY; CDR2 reads SMNVEV (reference sequence). Trimming took 0 bases from V and 3 from J, leaving 15 bases between them.

This clonotype has only a few counts. V usage is TRBV12-3 or TRBV12-4 and J usage is TRBJ2-1; the D gene could be TRBD1 or TRBD2 (6 bases each). V lost 11 bases, J lost 15 bases, and 20 bases lay in between. The CDR3 length is 11 residues. The CDR3 sequence is CASLTRGGRFF. The CDR3 region has the DNA TGTGCCTCCCTCACCAGGGGAGGTCGGTTCTTC.

V gene TRBV15 combines with J gene TRBJ2-5; D not resolved. The J call is in doubt because the DNA end fits TRBJ2-7 better. The CDR3 has 15 amino acids. From germline, CDR1 is LNHNV and CDR2 YYDKDF (reference sequence). DNA for the CDR3: TGTGCCACCAGCAGAGGTACCGAACCTGGGTACGAGCAGTACTTC. Encoded protein: CATSRGTEPGYEQYF.

The chain couples TRBV4-3 to TRBJ2-1; tentatively, D is TRBD2 (6 bases). CDR1 and CDR2 (germline): LGHNA, YSLEER. Trimming took off 7 bases at V and 4 bases at J, with 17 bases between the two ends. This CDR3 has 15 residues. The CDR3: CASKRNSGPYNEQFF. DNA for the CDR3: TGCGCCAGCAAACGTAATAGCGGACCTTACAATGAGCAGTTCTTC.

This chain joins TRBV20-1 and TRBJ1-2; D is unresolved. Between the trimmed V and J ends, which lost 2 bases and 3 bases, there was a span of 10 bases. Germline assignment: CDR1 DFQATT and CDR2 SNEGSKA (reference sequence). The CDR3 is 13 amino acids. CDR3 in DNA: TGCAGTGCTAGACAGGACTTCTACTATGGCTACACCTTC. It is translated as CSARQDFYYGYTF.

This chain uses TRBV27 with TRBJ2-7; weak D call: TRBD2 (6 bases). In germline, CDR1 is MNHEY, CDR2 SMNVEV (reference sequence). There are 15 residues in the CDR3. V was clipped by 2 bases and J by 3 bases, with 14 bases between them. The CDR3 sequence: CASSLGGLTYYEQYF. The CDR3 DNA sequence: TGTGCCAGCAGTTTAGGAGGGTTAACCTACTACGAGCAGTACTTC.

This clonotype was observed a handful of times. V and J are TRBV2 and TRBJ2-1; 10 bases are a match to TRBD2. J was trimmed by 7 bases and V by 2 bases; bases with no gene match: 5. CDR3 length: 15 amino acids. Looked up from germline, CDR1 is SNHLY and CDR2 is FYNNEI. The CDR3 DNA is TGTGCCAGCAGTGAAAGTCTAGCGGGAGCAAATGAGCAGTTCTTC. Protein: CASSESLAGANEQFF. The complete variable domain, with remaining parts taken from reference TRBV2 and TRBJ2-1, reads EPEVTQTPSHQVTQMGQEVILRCVPISNHLYFYWYRQILGQKVEFLVSFYNNEISEKSEIFDDQFSVERPDGSNFTLKIRSTKLEDSAMYFCASSESLAGANEQFFGPGTRLTVL.

This chain links TRBV29-1 with TRBJ2-7; no clear D gene. V gave up 4 bases and J gave up 6 bases, with 16 bases separating them. Looked up from germline, CDR1 is SQVTM and CDR2 is ANQGSEA. This CDR3 is built from 13 residues. CDR3 bases: TGCAGCGTTGGGGGAAGGGCATCTCGCGAGCAGTACTTC. It codes for CSVGGRASREQYF.

The chain joins TRBV6-5 to TRBJ1-1; D not resolved. In germline, CDR1 is MNHEY, CDR2 SVGAGI. Trimming cost V 4 bases and J 1 base, with 7 bases left between them. This CDR3 contains 13 residues. The CDR3 region is CASSWEGNTEAFF. The CDR3 nucleotides read TGTGCCAGCAGTTGGGAGGGGAACACTGAAGCTTTCTTT.

Only a few counts were recorded for this clonotype. This chain uses TRBV6-5 with TRBJ2-1, with a possible D match to TRBD1 (5 bases). Trimming stripped 0 bases from V and 5 bases from J, with 11 bases between. Germline CDR1 reads MNHEY; CDR2 reads SVGAGI. The CDR3 sequence is 15 residues long. In nucleotides, the CDR3 is TGTGCCAGCAGTTACTCGCGACTGGGGCACAATGAGCAGTTCTTC. Encoded protein: CASSYSRLGHNEQFF.

The DNA of the CDR3 is TGCAGCGTTGAAAATGGTGAGGGGGCTCCTGGCTACACCTTC. It is translated as CSVENGEGAPGYTF. This chain joins TRBV29-1 and TRBJ1-2; 7 bases align to TRBD1. Germline V lookup: CDR1 SQVTM, CDR2 ANQGSEA. CDR3 size: 14 residues. V lost 2 bases, J lost 7 bases, and 10 bases stayed unmatched.